This TCR beta chain was sequenced in a study of blood T cell repertoires in COVID-19. The overall study: Both acute and convalescent COVID-19 samples were obtained from the United States, Italy and Spain. Nucleic acid was either cDNA or gDNA, and it came from T cells, B-cell-depleted T cells, or PBMCs.

The CDR3 is made up of 15 amino acids. The germline V gene has CDR1 SGHKS and CDR2 YYEKEE (reference sequence). V lost 0 bases, J lost 10 bases, and 14 bases lay in between. The data were produced by immunoSEQ multiplex PCR, yet TCRdb's version contains in-frame clones alone and is incomplete. The table records 110,000 to 150,000 clones, 84% of them present only once. V usage is TRBV5-5 and J usage is TRBJ1-6; D gene uncertain. The sample comprised peripheral blood. This clonotype was obtained from a human donor in a cohort sampled during active COVID-19. Here the CDR3 DNA reads TGTGCCAGCAGCTTGGACGGGAACCAACTCTCACCCCTCCACTTT. This encodes CASSLDGNQLSPLHF.